A single T cell receptor (beta chain) is shown here with its context. Its cognate antigen is unknown. One junction end disagrees with the germline gene, perhaps due to a read error. The data stem from a study of a mutant IDH1 vaccine in newly diagnosed glioma. Study summary: Following radiotherapy alone, or alongside temozolomide cycles, vaccination was started after an interval of 4-6 weeks. Earlier treatment was radiotherapy, temozolomide, or both, with most getting both.

The protocol was immunoSEQ multiplex PCR, while the TCRdb copy is restricted to in-frame clones and leaves out a portion. The table lists tens of thousands of clones, roughly 80% of them singletons. This CDR3 is built from 14 residues. Germline V gene sequence: CDR1 SQVTM, CDR2 ANQGSEA. Time point indicated: week 5, during vaccination. Vaccinated patients received 300 ug of mutant IDH1 20-mer peptide per dose, with topical imiquimod. The donors' diagnosis was new WHO grade 3 or 4 astrocytoma that was IDH1-mutant and ATRX-lost. Here the sequenced sample was PBMCs, taken from a glioma patient whose treatment included an IDH1 peptide vaccine. This TCR was recovered from a man aged 50 to 60 with glioma. The chain couples TRBV29-1 to TRBJ1-1, with 7 bases identical to TRBD1. The CDR3 is CSVEENRGIAEAFF. The CDR3 DNA reads as TGCAGCGTCGAAGAAAACAGGGGTATCGCTGAAGCTTTCTTT.